This note documents a single T cell receptor beta chain sequence. Each CDR3 protein is one row after TCRdb ran MiXCR on the 5' RACE reads. Of about 730,000 distinct CDR3 sequences listed, about 20% were seen once; the top ten hold over 4%. Trimming removed 4 bases at V and 8 bases at J, with 15 bases between. CDR3 length: 14 amino acids. This entry belongs to a study of identical twins. This sample also appeared in a second study, on T cells expressing NK-cell markers.

The origin of this receptor is a young woman in good health. This sequence joins TRBV12-3 or TRBV12-4 and TRBJ2-1; D is perhaps TRBD1 or TRBD2 (5 bases each). Sequences were obtained from PBMCs. CDR3 sequence reads: CASSSPSGTDEQFF. In DNA form, the CDR3 reads TGTGCCAGCAGTTCCCCGTCGGGGACCGATGAGCAGTTCTTC.